Below, one T cell receptor (beta chain) is given with its context. The data derive from a study of blood T cell repertoires in COVID-19. Study in general: Researchers got acute and convalescent COVID-19 samples from the United States, Italy and Spain. The cDNA or gDNA used as material had been derived from T cells, B-cell-depleted T cells, or PBMCs.

CDR1 SGHRS and CDR2 YFSETQ come from the germline V gene. The V gene lost 2 bases and the J gene lost 1 base, with 9 bases spanning the gap. This CDR3 has 14 residues. Original processing notes: Reference gene primer amplification in the assay estimated nucleated cell counts. Profiled with immunoSEQ multiplex PCR; TCRdb holds only in-frame clones, not every one. For V, J and clone size, that table is used; D and trimming come from the DNA. The sample carries tens of thousands of clones, 84% recorded once. The sequence was collected from a woman aged 55-69 years with acute or convalescent COVID-19. Material for sequencing was peripheral blood. The chain carries TRBV5-1 and TRBJ1-1, with TRBD1 as a possible D gene (5 bases). The CDR3 region has the DNA TGCGCCAGCAGCTTAGGGGTCGGGAACACTGAAGCTTTCTTT. This gives the protein CASSLGVGNTEAFF.